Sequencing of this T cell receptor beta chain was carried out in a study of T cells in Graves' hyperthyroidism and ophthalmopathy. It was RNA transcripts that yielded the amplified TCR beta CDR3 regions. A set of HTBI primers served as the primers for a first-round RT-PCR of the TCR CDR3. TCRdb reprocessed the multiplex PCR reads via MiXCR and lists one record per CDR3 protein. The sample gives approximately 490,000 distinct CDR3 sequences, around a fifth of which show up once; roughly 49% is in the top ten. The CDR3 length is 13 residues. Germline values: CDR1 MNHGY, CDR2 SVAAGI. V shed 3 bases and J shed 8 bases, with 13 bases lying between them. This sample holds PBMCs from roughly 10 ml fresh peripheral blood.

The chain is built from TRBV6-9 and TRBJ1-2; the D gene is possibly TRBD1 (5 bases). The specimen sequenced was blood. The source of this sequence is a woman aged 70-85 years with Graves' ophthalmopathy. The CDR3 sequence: CASSYGGSSGYTF. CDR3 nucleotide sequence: TGTGCCAGCAGTTACGGGGGGTCCTCGGGCTACACCTTC.